These 17 T cell receptor beta chains were sequenced from one sample in a study of OX40 agonist ivuxolimab in advanced cancers. Repertoires were generated with immunoSEQ multiplex PCR, while TCRdb's copy carries only in-frame clones and drops some. Seen here are approximately 70,000 clones, 75% to 90% observed once, and the top ten hold 0.94%. The source material was CD4+ or CD8+ T cells sorted from blood, sampled in a trial of the OX40 agonist ivuxolimab. These receptors originate from an adult with an advanced solid tumor such as melanoma, head and neck, liver or kidney cancer.

The V call is TRBV6-1, the J call TRBJ2-5; D unclear. The V gene's germline CDR1 is MNHNS and CDR2 SASEGT. V was cut by 4 bases and J by 4 bases, with 7 bases left in between. The CDR3 spans 12 residues. Written as DNA, the CDR3 is TGTGCCAGCAGTGGGGTTAGAGAGACCCAGTACTTC. Translating gives CASSGVRETQYF.

The chain uses TRBV19 and TRBJ1-2; D is perhaps TRBD1 (6 bases). Trimming removed 6 bases from V and 4 bases from J, with 15 bases in between. CDR1 is LNHDA, CDR2 SQIVND, per germline (reference sequence). This CDR3 region has 14 residues. CDR3 in amino acids: CASSSRGLPYGYTF. DNA for the CDR3: TGTGCCAGTAGCTCCAGGGGCTTACCCTATGGCTACACCTTC.

The rearrangement joins TRBV18 to TRBJ2-1; TRBD1 might be the D (6 bases). The CDR3 spans 17 residues. Germline CDR1 is KGHSH and CDR2 is LQKENI. V lost 3 bases to trimming and J lost 6 bases, with 21 bases between them. The CDR3 is CASSPFPTGDLGNEQFF. The CDR3 DNA is TGTGCCAGCTCACCCTTTCCGACAGGCGACTTGGGCAATGAGCAGTTCTTC.

By sample share, this clone is medium-sized. This chain links TRBV7-9 with TRBJ1-1; tentatively, D is TRBD1 (5 bases). This CDR3 spans 12 amino acids. Trimming removed 4 bases at V and 2 bases at J, with 5 bases between. Looked up from germline, CDR1 is SEHNR and CDR2 is FQNEAQ (reference sequence). The CDR3 sequence is CASSWDNTEAFF. The DNA for the CDR3 is TGTGCCAGCAGCTGGGACAACACTGAAGCTTTCTTT.

The sample holds a few counts of this clone. V gene TRBV6-1 combines with J gene TRBJ2-7; D is ambiguous. Germline V gene lookup returns CDR1 MNHNS and CDR2 SASEGT. Trimming left V 6 bases short and J 5 bases short, with 17 bases between. The CDR3 is made up of 14 amino acids. As DNA, the CDR3 is TGTGCCAGCAGCCAAGGGTGGCGTCGGGACGAGCAGTACTTC. Translated: CASSQGWRRDEQYF.

CDR3 DNA sequence: TGTGCCAGCAGCTTAGAGGTAGACACCGGGGAGCTGTTTTTT. The encoded protein is CASSLEVDTGELFF. The rearrangement links TRBV7-9 to TRBJ2-2, with D hard to call. The CDR3 has 14 amino acids. The germline gives CDR1 SEHNR, CDR2 FQNEAQ (reference sequence). V lost 1 base to trimming and J lost 3 bases, with 6 bases between them.

This rearrangement joins TRBV7-9 to TRBJ2-7; D uncertain. This CDR3 contains 14 residues. The germline gives CDR1 SEHNR, CDR2 FQNEAQ (reference sequence). V dropped 5 bases and J dropped 2 bases, with 13 bases sitting between them. The CDR3 nucleotides read TGTGCCAGCAGCGTTAACGACGGACCCTACGAGCAGTACTTC. Protein: CASSVNDGPYEQYF.

The genes are TRBV30 and TRBJ1-4; D unclear. The CDR3 totals 13 residues. V was trimmed by 3 bases and J by 3 bases, leaving 8 bases between them. Germline V lookup: CDR1 GTSNPN, CDR2 SVGIG (reference sequence). Here the CDR3 DNA reads TGTGCCTGGAGCGAGGGAGCTAATGAAAAACTGTTTTTT. Translating it yields CAWSEGANEKLFF.

This rearrangement joins TRBV27 to TRBJ2-5; maybe TRBD1 (5 bases). Trimming cost V 4 bases and J 5 bases, with 20 bases left between them. This CDR3 spans 16 amino acids. Per the germline V gene, CDR1 is MNHEY and CDR2 is SMNVEV (reference sequence). The CDR3 region is CASSSRVRTQGETQYF. CDR3 DNA sequence: TGTGCCAGCAGTTCCAGGGTCAGAACCCAGGGTGAGACCCAGTACTTC.

This clone was seen once. The chain recombines TRBV7-2 with TRBJ1-5; D unclear. Germline V gene lookup returns CDR1 SGHTA and CDR2 FQGNSA. The germline V and J ends were trimmed by 0 bases and 5 bases, with 14 bases remaining between them. This CDR3 is built from 16 residues. CDR3 DNA: TGTGCCAGCAGCTTAGCCACAGCATCAGGACATCAGCCCCAGCATTTT. Translating it yields CASSLATASGHQPQHF.

The chain has TRBV2 and TRBJ1-4, with D maybe TRBD1 (6 bases). Trimming removed 6 bases at V and 3 bases at J, with 20 bases between. This CDR3 region has 17 residues. Looked up from germline, CDR1 is SNHLY and CDR2 is FYNNEI. CDR3 nucleotides: TGTGCCAGCAGCGGGACATACTGGACGGACTCTAATGAAAAACTGTTTTTT. Translated: CASSGTYWTDSNEKLFF.

The chain carries TRBV27 and TRBJ2-3; perhaps TRBD1 as D (5 bases). The germline V and J ends were trimmed by 2 bases and 6 bases, with 12 bases remaining between them. Germline V gives CDR1 MNHEY, CDR2 SMNVEV (reference sequence). This CDR3 contains 14 residues. CDR3 in DNA: TGTGCCAGCAGTTTAAAGGGGTGGAGTGATACGCAGTATTTT. Its protein product is CASSLKGWSDTQYF.

This sequence joins TRBV5-1 and TRBJ2-3; 12 positions agree with TRBD2. The V gene's germline CDR1 is SGHRS and CDR2 YFSETQ. This CDR3 spans 15 amino acids. The junction had 5 bases not matched to a gene; V was cut back by 4 bases and J by 5 bases. The CDR3 here is CASSPSSGGGDTQYF. CDR3 DNA: TGCGCCAGCAGCCCCTCTAGCGGGGGGGGAGATACGCAGTATTTT.

The chain couples TRBV7-3 to TRBJ2-1; D is uncertain. V lost 2 bases and J 0 bases, leaving 8 bases between the germline ends. There are 15 residues in the CDR3. Germline V gene sequence: CDR1 SGHTA, CDR2 FQGTGA. The CDR3 region is CASSLGRHSYNEQFF. The DNA of the CDR3 is TGTGCCAGCAGCTTAGGCAGGCACTCCTACAATGAGCAGTTCTTC.

CDR3 protein: CASSLTTDPYGYTF. In DNA, the CDR3 is TGTGCCAGCAGCCTCACTACAGACCCCTATGGCTACACCTTC. The rearrangement uses TRBV5-6 and TRBJ1-2; no clear D. The germline V gene encodes CDR1 SGHDT and CDR2 YYEEEE. The CDR3 runs 14 residues. V lost 4 bases, J lost 4 bases, and 14 bases lay in between.

The V and J genes are TRBV11-3 and TRBJ2-7; TRBD1 aligns across 8 bases. The CDR3 loop spans 15 amino acids. CDR1 and CDR2 (germline): SGHNT, YENEEA. Unmatched junction bases numbered 6, after V lost 5 bases and J lost 0 bases. DNA for the CDR3: TGTGCCAGCAGCCCCGTACAGGGGGGCTCCTACGAGCAGTACTTC. Protein: CASSPVQGGSYEQYF. The complete variable domain, with remaining parts taken from reference TRBV11-3 and TRBJ2-7, reads EAGVVQSPRYKIIEKKQPVAFWCNPISGHNTLYWYLQNLGQGPELLIRYENEEAVDDSQLPKDRFSAERLKGVDSTLKIQPAELGDSAVYLCASSPVQGGSYEQYFGPGTRLTVT.

The genes are TRBV18 and TRBJ1-2; 9 bases are shared with TRBD1. Germline CDR1 is KGHSH and CDR2 is LQKENI. The junction had 7 bases not matched to a gene; V was cut back by 3 bases and J by 5 bases. The CDR3 is 15 residues long. The CDR3 spells CASSPDRGIGYGYTF. The CDR3 DNA is TGTGCCAGCTCACCCGACAGGGGGATTGGTTATGGCTACACCTTC.